This T cell receptor beta chain stems from a study of cytomegalovirus exposure and HLA in healthy donors. Germline CDR1 is LNHNV and CDR2 is YYDKDF (reference sequence). The length of the CDR3 is 14 residues. In the case of this clone: Its antigen is unidentified.

This PCR relied on a set of 60 Vbeta primers and 13 Jbeta primers. Sequencing was performed with immunoSEQ multiplex PCR; in TCRdb, only in-frame clones are kept and a portion is missing. The sample yields some 120,000 clones, roughly 87% seen once. Every donor was a healthy person donating bone marrow. General observations from the study: In the analysis, some V segments, TRBV6-2 and TRBV6-3 included, were excluded as indistinguishable. The authors later linked a missense DCLRE1C variant to TCR beta V- and J-gene trimming. The investigators catalogued 150 to 200 TCR beta chains as cytomegalovirus-associated.

The source material was PBMCs. The J gene is TRBJ2-5, the V gene TRBV15; D perhaps matches TRBD2 (5 bases). Judging by the DNA end, TRBJ2-7 fits better; the J call may be wrong. The receptor's source is a woman between 18 and 29 years old in good health and CMV-seronegative. CDR3 amino acids: CATSRPDTGYEQYF. CDR3 DNA sequence: TGTGCCACCAGCAGACCTGATACGGGGTACGAGCAGTACTTC.